Below, 27 T cell receptor beta chains from the same sample are listed, as sequenced in a study of blood T cell repertoires in COVID-19. Data came from immunoSEQ multiplex PCR; TCRdb stores just in-frame clones and leaves some out. Found here are about 130,000 clones, around 83% of them singletons; the top ten hold about 11%. The sequenced material came from peripheral blood. All receptors come from a man aged 60-69 years with acute or convalescent COVID-19.

The rearrangement joins TRBV19 to TRBJ1-3, with 7 nucleotides matching TRBD1. This CDR3 spans 16 amino acids. The germline gives CDR1 LNHDA, CDR2 SQIVND (reference sequence). The junction had 9 bases not matched to a gene; V was cut back by 5 bases and J by 2 bases. This CDR3 is CASSDRQGHPGNTIYF. Here the CDR3 DNA reads TGTGCCAGTAGTGATCGACAGGGCCATCCTGGAAACACCATATATTTT.

V gene TRBV15 combines with J gene TRBJ2-3, with D possibly matching TRBD2 (6 bases). Germline values: CDR1 LNHNV, CDR2 YYDKDF (reference sequence). Trimming removed 5 bases from V and 6 bases from J, with 15 bases in between. The CDR3 loop spans 14 amino acids. In nucleotides, the CDR3 is TGTGCCACCAGCCGGGGGAGTGGGTTGGATACGCAGTATTTT. Its protein product is CATSRGSGLDTQYF. The whole variable domain, filled in from reference TRBV15 and TRBJ2-3, reads DAMVIQNPRYQVTQFGKPVTLSCSQTLNHNVMYWYQQKSSQAPKLLFHYYDKDFNNEADTPDNFQSRRPNTSFCFLDIRSPGLGDTAMYLCATSRGSGLDTQYFGPGTRLTVL.

The J gene is TRBJ1-1, the V gene TRBV19; D perhaps matches TRBD1 (6 bases). Germline V CDR1 and CDR2: LNHDA, SQIVND (reference sequence). The CDR3 covers 14 residues. Trimming took off 5 bases at V and 0 bases at J, with 10 bases between the two ends. The CDR3 region has the DNA TGTGCCAGTAGTTTCGGACAGCTGAACACTGAAGCTTTCTTT. It translates to CASSFGQLNTEAFF.

This chain links TRBV24-1 with TRBJ2-1; D is undetermined. From germline, CDR1 is KGHDR and CDR2 SFDVKD. The V end lost 3 bases, the J end lost 2 bases, and 10 bases lay between the germline ends. The length of the CDR3 is 15 residues. CDR3 coding DNA: TGTGCCACCAGTGATCCCAGCGTTGCCTACAATGAGCAGTTCTTC. It specifies CATSDPSVAYNEQFF.

The rearrangement links TRBV7-9 to TRBJ2-1; TRBD1 aligns across 8 bases. J gave up 9 bases and V 5 bases, and 12 bases lay outside the gene matches. From germline, CDR1 is SEHNR and CDR2 FQNEAQ (reference sequence). This CDR3 contains 15 residues. The DNA for the CDR3 is TGTGCCAGCAGCCCCGGGACAGGCGCTTCGCGTGAGCAGTTCTTC. Protein product: CASSPGTGASREQFF.

This CDR3 is CASRPHRGMNTEAFF. DNA for the CDR3: TGTGCCAGCAGGCCACATCGTGGCATGAACACTGAAGCTTTCTTT. The gene calls are TRBV6-5 and TRBJ1-1, with D uncertain. The CDR3 is made up of 15 amino acids. CDR1 is MNHEY and CDR2 is SVGAGI in the germline V gene. Between the trimmed V and J ends, which lost 6 bases and 0 bases, there was a span of 14 bases.

This sequence joins TRBV28 and TRBJ2-2, with TRBD2 identical over 7 bases. The V gene's germline CDR1 is MDHEN and CDR2 SYDVKM. V shed 5 bases, J shed 1 base, and the junction held 4 bases outside the gene matches. The length of the CDR3 is 15 residues. CDR3: CASSRTSENTGELFF. The CDR3 nucleotides are TGTGCCAGCAGTCGAACTAGCGAGAACACCGGGGAGCTGTTTTTT.

The chain recombines TRBV15 with TRBJ2-2; TRBD2 matches 7 bases. After removal of 2 bases from V and 7 bases from J, the junction contained 10 bases not matched to a gene. From germline, CDR1 is LNHNV and CDR2 YYDKDF (reference sequence). CDR3 size: 16 residues. The CDR3 nucleotides read TGTGCCACCAGCAGAAGGCGGGAGATCCTTAACGGGGAGCTGTTTTTT. Translation: CATSRRREILNGELFF.

This chain links TRBV5-1 with TRBJ1-1, with TRBD1 as a possible D gene (6 bases). The CDR3 has 15 residues. The V end lost 4 bases, the J end lost 1 base, and 14 bases lay between the germline ends. Germline CDR1 SGHRS, CDR2 YFSETQ. As DNA, the CDR3 is TGCGCCAGCAGCCCCTGGGGGACAAGGAACACTGAAGCTTTCTTT. It yields the protein CASSPWGTRNTEAFF. Filled out from reference TRBV5-1 and TRBJ1-1, the complete variable domain reads KAGVTQTPRYLIKTRGQQVTLSCSPISGHRSVSWYQQTPGQGLQFLFEYFSETQRNKGNFPGRFSGRQFSNSRSEMNVSTLELGDSALYLCASSPWGTRNTEAFFGQGTRLTVV.

The chain couples TRBV19 to TRBJ1-5; the match to TRBD1 covers 7 bases. The CDR3 covers 14 residues. With 6 bases clipped from V and 2 bases from J, the junction kept 4 bases outside the gene matches. The germline gives CDR1 LNHDA, CDR2 SQIVND (reference sequence). The CDR3 is CASRTRGGNQPQHF. CDR3 DNA: TGTGCCAGTAGAACCAGGGGGGGCAATCAGCCCCAGCATTTT.

The chain uses TRBV7-3 and TRBJ1-1; D is undetermined. Germline V gene data show CDR1 as SGHTA and CDR2 as FQGTGA. The CDR3 contains 13 residues. The V and J ends lost 2 bases and 1 base respectively, with 5 bases between them. The CDR3, as DNA: TGTGCCAGCAGCTTACAGTGGAACACTGAAGCTTTCTTT. Its protein product is CASSLQWNTEAFF.

The chain recombines TRBV11-2 with TRBJ1-5, with a weak D call TRBD1 (5 bases). The germline V gene has CDR1 SGHAT and CDR2 FQNNGV. Trimming removed 5 bases at V and 4 bases at J, with 18 bases between. CDR3 size: 16 residues. The CDR3 spells CASSQGLGAINQPQHF. The CDR3 DNA reads TGTGCCAGCAGCCAGGGTTTAGGGGCGATAAATCAGCCCCAGCATTTT.

The chain carries TRBV12-5 and TRBJ1-5; D remains ambiguous. The CDR3 loop spans 12 amino acids. The germline V and J ends were trimmed by 7 bases and 1 base, with 5 bases remaining between them. CDR1 and CDR2 from the germline V gene are LGHNT and FRNRAP. This chain's CDR3 is CASAQSNQPQHF. DNA for the CDR3: TGTGCTAGTGCACAAAGCAATCAGCCCCAGCATTTT. The full variable domain, rest sourced from reference TRBV12-5 and TRBJ1-5, is DARVTQTPRHKVTEMGQEVTMRCQPILGHNTVFWYRQTMMQGLELLAYFRNRAPLDDSGMPKDRFSAEMPDATLATLKIQPSEPRDSAVYFCASAQSNQPQHFGDGTRLSIL.

This chain uses TRBV4-1 with TRBJ2-2; TRBD2 agrees at 7 bases. The CDR3 covers 15 residues. Looked up from germline, CDR1 is MGHRA and CDR2 is YSYEKL. V lost 5 bases, J lost 2 bases, and 5 bases stayed unmatched. In DNA form, the CDR3 reads TGCGCCAGCAGCGGACGGACTAGAAACACCGGGGAGCTGTTTTTT. Its protein product is CASSGRTRNTGELFF.

This clone was recorded a few times. The gene calls are TRBV15 and TRBJ1-1; 7 bases align to TRBD1. The germline V gene encodes CDR1 LNHNV and CDR2 YYDKDF (reference sequence). The CDR3 sequence is 15 residues long. V lost 2 bases to trimming and J lost 0 bases; unmatched junction nucleotides: 3. The CDR3 sequence is CATSRPGQLNTEAFF. CDR3 DNA: TGTGCCACCAGCAGACCGGGACAGCTGAACACTGAAGCTTTCTTT.

The chain combines TRBV16 with TRBJ2-3; the D is unclear. From germline, CDR1 is KGHSY and CDR2 FQNENV. Trimming removed 4 bases from V and 5 bases from J, with 13 bases in between. This CDR3 contains 14 residues. The CDR3 region has the DNA TGTGCCAGCAGCCCCTTAAGCCGAAGAGATACGCAGTATTTT. Translating gives CASSPLSRRDTQYF.

The chain uses TRBV30 and TRBJ2-6; TRBD1 matches 10 bases. V shed 3 bases and J 1 base; nucleotides not matched to a gene: 6. This CDR3 is 17 amino acids long. Germline V gene data show CDR1 as GTSNPN and CDR2 as SVGIG (reference sequence). CDR3 sequence: CAWRRDRGTSGANVLTF. The CDR3 bases are TGTGCCTGGAGGCGGGACAGGGGAACTTCTGGGGCCAACGTCCTGACTTTC.

The chain links TRBV6-5 to TRBJ1-6, with D tentatively TRBD1 (6 bases). Trimming removed 6 bases from V and 7 bases from J, with 16 bases in between. The germline V gene has CDR1 MNHEY and CDR2 SVGAGI. The CDR3 runs to 15 residues. The CDR3 coding sequence is TGTGCCAGCAGAGCCCCGGGGGGCGCGAATTCACCCCTCCACTTT. As protein: CASRAPGGANSPLHF.

The rearrangement joins TRBV10-1 to TRBJ2-1, with TRBD1 identical over 7 bases. CDR3 size: 14 residues. Germline trimming cut 5 bases from V and 4 bases from J; bases unmatched to any gene: 5. Germline CDR1 and CDR2: WNHNN and SYGVQD (reference sequence). CDR3 in DNA: TGCGCCAGCAGTACCGGGACAGCTTACAATGAGCAGTTCTTC. Protein: CASSTGTAYNEQFF.

V and J are TRBV5-1 and TRBJ1-2, with a tentative D call TRBD1 (5 bases). Trimming pared 5 bases from V and 8 bases from J, leaving 13 bases between. The CDR3 runs to 12 residues. The V gene's germline CDR1 is SGHRS and CDR2 YFSETQ. The CDR3 protein is CASRFGGAGYTF. The CDR3 DNA is TGCGCCAGCAGATTCGGGGGAGCGGGCTACACCTTC.

Only a few counts were recorded for this clone. The chain employs TRBV28 and TRBJ1-2; D possibly corresponds to TRBD1 (6 bases). Germline V gene sequence: CDR1 MDHEN, CDR2 SYDVKM. This CDR3 is 12 amino acids long. The CDR3 spells CAGASVNYGYTF. In DNA, the CDR3 is TGTGCGGGGGCGTCAGTAAACTATGGCTACACCTTC.

The rearrangement links TRBV19 to TRBJ2-1, with 10 bases identical to TRBD2. Trimming removed 1 base from V and 8 bases from J; junction bases left unmatched: 8. The germline gives CDR1 LNHDA, CDR2 SQIVND (reference sequence). CDR3 length: 16 residues. The CDR3 sequence: CASSIVAGGGFDEQFF. As DNA, the CDR3 is TGTGCCAGTAGTATAGTAGCGGGAGGAGGGTTCGATGAGCAGTTCTTC.

This clone was counted once. J is TRBJ2-5 and V is TRBV2; D is uncertain. The germline V gene has CDR1 SNHLY and CDR2 FYNNEI. This CDR3 has 12 amino acids. Trimming pared 6 bases from V and 5 bases from J, leaving 10 bases between. This CDR3 reads CASRLSRETQYF. The CDR3 nucleotides are TGTGCCAGCAGGCTGAGCAGGGAGACCCAGTACTTC.

This sequence joins TRBV28 and TRBJ1-2; D unresolved. The CDR3 extends over 13 amino acids. Trimming removed 0 bases at V and 5 bases at J, with 7 bases between. The germline V gene encodes CDR1 MDHEN and CDR2 SYDVKM. Here the CDR3 DNA reads TGTGCCAGCAGTTTATGGGCGGAGTATGGCTACACCTTC. This gives the protein CASSLWAEYGYTF.

This clone was detected only once. This chain links TRBV10-3 with TRBJ2-7, with D possibly being TRBD2 (6 bases). CDR3 size: 14 residues. The V gene's germline CDR1 is ENHRY and CDR2 SYGVKD. The ends were cut back, 4 bases at V and 2 bases at J, with 12 bases in the middle. The CDR3 coding sequence is TGTGCCATCAGTGGGGACTGGGCCCCCTACGAGCAGTACTTC. Protein product: CAISGDWAPYEQYF.

This chain joins TRBV6-5 and TRBJ1-1, with no clear D. The CDR3 runs to 12 residues. Trimming stripped 5 bases from V and 6 bases from J, with 10 bases between. Germline V gene lookup returns CDR1 MNHEY and CDR2 SVGAGI. This chain's CDR3 is CASSRGGAEAFF. In nucleotides, the CDR3 is TGTGCCAGCAGTCGGGGTGGGGCTGAAGCTTTCTTT.

The gene calls are TRBV30 and TRBJ1-2; perhaps TRBD1 as D (5 bases). The CDR3 is 12 amino acids. The V gene's germline CDR1 is GTSNPN and CDR2 SVGIG (reference sequence). V lost 8 bases, J lost 7 bases, and 17 bases lay in between. The CDR3 here is CARDLRGVGYTF. CDR3 DNA: TGTGCCCGGGATTTGCGGGGCGTTGGCTACACCTTC.